This note documents a single TCR beta chain sequence. The entry originates in a study of shared clonotypes between healthy human individuals. The naive CD8 subset, CD45RO-negative cells positively selected for CCR7, excluded terminally differentiated effector memory CD45RA+ cells. The donor cohort consisted entirely of Caucasian adults residing in Nashville, Tennessee. Investigators spread the genomic DNA of each subset evenly over several immunoSEQ plates. Data came from immunoSEQ multiplex PCR; TCRdb stores just in-frame clones and leaves some out. The sample lists about 2 million clones; about 94% were seen once. The source is a young man in good health. The sequenced sample consisted of naive CD8+ T cells sorted from blood.

The CDR3 is CASSLRQTVYGYTF. The CDR3 nucleotides are TGTGCCAGCAGCTTGCGGCAAACCGTATATGGCTACACCTTC. The chain links TRBV5-5 to TRBJ1-2; D ambiguous. CDR3 size: 14 residues. V was clipped by 1 base and J by 5 bases, with 12 bases between them. Germline loops: CDR1 SGHKS, CDR2 YYEKEE (reference sequence).